The 12 T cell receptor beta chains listed next were all sequenced from one sample in a study of T cells in Graves' hyperthyroidism and ophthalmopathy. Amplified TCR beta CDR3 regions came from RNA transcripts. The TCR CDR3 first-round RT-PCR relied on the HTBI primer set. TCRdb analysed the multiplex PCR reads with MiXCR anew, one entry per CDR3 protein. The table has about half a million distinct CDR3 sequences, around a quarter seen once. Sequenced: blood. The receptors were sampled from a woman aged 25 to 39 with Graves' ophthalmopathy.

This clonotype was observed many times. J is TRBJ2-5 and V is TRBV12-5; possible D gene TRBD1, 5 bases. V was cut by 6 bases and J by 7 bases, with 15 bases left in between. The CDR3 totals 13 residues. CDR1 is LGHNT, CDR2 FRNRAP, per germline. The DNA for the CDR3 is TGTGCTAGTGGCCCGACAGCGACCCCGACCCAGTACTTC. Amino acid sequence: CASGPTATPTQYF.

Ten or more counts support this clonotype. This chain joins TRBV20-1 and TRBJ2-5, with D possibly matching TRBD1 (6 bases). The CDR3 totals 13 residues. Germline V gives CDR1 DFQATT, CDR2 SNEGSKA (reference sequence). Trimming took off 7 bases at V and 5 bases at J, with 17 bases between the two ends. For the CDR3, the DNA is TGCAGTGGTACAGGGTGGCGACGTGAGACCCAGTACTTC. Protein product: CSGTGWRRETQYF.

This clonotype was recorded many times. The chain has TRBV7-9 and TRBJ1-2; D remains ambiguous. V was shortened by 0 bases and J by 2 bases, with 4 bases between the two germline ends. Germline CDR1 SEHNR, CDR2 FQNEAQ (reference sequence). The CDR3 is made up of 13 amino acids. CDR3 sequence (DNA): TGTGCCAGCAGCTTAGCACAGAACTATGGCTACACCTTC. Amino acids: CASSLAQNYGYTF.

This clonotype was counted many times. V usage is TRBV30 and J usage is TRBJ2-7; 7 nucleotides line up with TRBD1. The CDR3 is 13 residues long. The V gene end was trimmed by 0 bases and the J gene end by 3 bases; junction bases not matched to a gene: 2. Looked up from germline, CDR1 is GTSNPN and CDR2 is SVGIG (reference sequence). CDR3 in amino acids: CAWSVGQDYEQYF. In DNA form, the CDR3 reads TGTGCCTGGAGTGTCGGACAGGACTACGAGCAGTACTTC.

This clonotype was seen ten or more times. The V call is TRBV15, the J call TRBJ1-2; no definite D call. V was pared by 0 bases and J by 5 bases, with 7 bases between. The V gene's germline CDR1 is LNHNV and CDR2 YYDKDF (reference sequence). The CDR3 totals 13 residues. The CDR3 reads CATSRETTYGYTF. The DNA of the CDR3 is TGTGCCACCAGCAGAGAAACTACGTATGGCTACACCTTC.

This clonotype was seen many times. This sequence joins TRBV10-2 and TRBJ2-6; D not resolved. The CDR3 is 16 residues long. The germline gives CDR1 WSHSY, CDR2 SAAADI. V lost 7 bases and J lost 0, with 13 bases in between. CDR3 sequence (DNA): TGCGCCAGCAAGGGTACAGAGAGCTCTGGGGCCAACGTCCTGACTTTC. Translating it yields CASKGTESSGANVLTF.

This clonotype has at least ten counts. This chain connects TRBV20-1 to TRBJ2-7; no clear D gene. The CDR3 covers 13 residues. The ends were cut back, 1 base at V and 2 bases at J, with 9 bases in the middle. Germline loops: CDR1 DFQATT, CDR2 SNEGSKA (reference sequence). CDR3 nucleotides: TGCAGTGCTAGAGTTGGAAGTACCTACGAGCAGTACTTC. It is translated as CSARVGSTYEQYF.

This clonotype was counted many times. The V call is TRBV28, the J call TRBJ1-5; D may be TRBD1 (6 bases). The CDR3 length is 13 residues. Trimming stripped 6 bases from V and 6 bases from J, with 12 bases between. Germline CDR1 MDHEN, CDR2 SYDVKM. The CDR3 loop is CASSARGAQPQHF. CDR3 bases: TGTGCCAGCAGCGCGAGGGGGGCTCAGCCCCAGCATTTT. Full variable domain (rest looked up from reference TRBV28 and TRBJ1-5): DVKVTQSSRYLVKRTGEKVFLECVQDMDHENMFWYRQDPGLGLRLIYFSYDVKMKEKGDIPEGYSVSREKKERFSLILESASTNQTSMYLCASSARGAQPQHFGDGTRLSIL.

In this sample, this clonotype turned up many times. V is TRBV19 and J is TRBJ2-7; tentatively, D is TRBD1 (5 bases). CDR1 is LNHDA and CDR2 is SQIVND in the germline V gene (reference sequence). The CDR3 extends over 15 amino acids. V was trimmed by 6 bases and J by 2 bases, leaving 17 bases between them. CDR3 in amino acids: CASSSNRNPTYEQYF. The CDR3 nucleotides read TGTGCCAGTAGCTCCAACAGGAACCCTACCTACGAGCAGTACTTC.

The chain has TRBV6-1 and TRBJ2-2; perhaps TRBD1 as D (7 bases). Trimming cost V 6 bases and J 4 bases, with 15 bases left between them. The CDR3 covers 15 residues. Germline V gene lookup returns CDR1 MNHNS and CDR2 SASEGT. The CDR3 DNA sequence: TGTGCCAGCAGACCAGGGGGGACGAGCACCGGGGAGCTGTTTTTT. Amino acids: CASRPGGTSTGELFF.

This clonotype was picked up many times. The chain links TRBV6-5 to TRBJ1-5; no clear D gene. This CDR3 has 14 amino acids. The V gene lost 0 bases and the J gene lost 0 bases, with 3 bases spanning the gap. Germline CDR1 is MNHEY and CDR2 is SVGAGI. The CDR3 region is CASSYSTSNQPQHF. The CDR3 bases are TGTGCCAGCAGTTACTCGACTAGCAATCAGCCCCAGCATTTT.

This clonotype came up many times. This rearrangement joins TRBV28 to TRBJ1-1, with 7 nucleotides matching TRBD1. CDR3 size: 15 residues. Looked up from germline, CDR1 is MDHEN and CDR2 is SYDVKM. The ends lost 3 bases at V and 1 base at J; junction bases unmatched: 5. CDR3 coding DNA: TGTGCCAGCAGTTTCTCGGGACAGCAGAACACTGAAGCTTTCTTT. Translation gives CASSFSGQQNTEAFF.